One and the same sample provided the 28 T cell receptor beta chains below, sequenced in a study of CD8 T cells in Susac syndrome. RNA in amounts of roughly 0.5 to 1 ug was reverse transcribed with random hexamers. TCRdb reprocessed the immunoSEQ multiplex PCR reads with MiXCR, giving one entry per CDR3 protein. The sample shows approximately 120,000 distinct CDR3 sequences, around 94% of them seen only once. The sequenced sample was CD4+ T cells from PBMCs. Receptors originate from a human donor in good health.

The chain has TRBV3-1 and TRBJ2-4, with 9 bases matching TRBD1. The CDR3 covers 16 residues. Germline-derived CDR1 and CDR2 are LGHDT and YNNKEL (reference sequence). The ends lost 4 bases at V and 0 bases at J; junction bases unmatched: 4. In nucleotides, the CDR3 is TGTGCCAGCAGCCTCGGGACAGGGACAGCCAAAAACATTCAGTACTTC. Translated, it gives CASSLGTGTAKNIQYF.

The rearrangement uses TRBV7-2 and TRBJ2-5, with TRBD1 identical over 8 bases. Germline CDR1 and CDR2: SGHTA and FQGNSA. The CDR3 consists of 15 residues. J was trimmed by 1 base and V by 4 bases; bases with no gene match: 5. The CDR3 nucleotides read TGTGCCAGCAGCTACGACAGGGGCGGCCAAGAGACCCAGTACTTC. It codes for CASSYDRGGQETQYF.

This chain uses TRBV5-1 with TRBJ2-5; TRBD1 agrees at 9 bases. Germline V gene data show CDR1 as SGHRS and CDR2 as YFSETQ. V dropped 4 bases and J dropped 3; count of bases not matched to a gene: 16. This CDR3 region has 18 residues. The DNA of the CDR3 is TGCGCCAGCAGCCGGGGACAGGGACGAGGGTCTTTAAAAGAGACCCAGTACTTC. It is translated as CASSRGQGRGSLKETQYF.

This sequence joins TRBV20-1 and TRBJ2-1; 11 bases align to TRBD2. The CDR3 contains 15 residues. The ends lost 7 bases at V and 3 bases at J; junction bases unmatched: 8. CDR1 is DFQATT and CDR2 is SNEGSKA in the germline V gene (reference sequence). The CDR3, as DNA: TGCAGTGTCCTAGCGGGAGGCTTCAACTACAATGAGCAGTTCTTC. Translation gives CSVLAGGFNYNEQFF.

The CDR3 DNA reads TGCAGCGGTGGGACATTCAAGTACGAGCAGTACTTC. This translates into CSGGTFKYEQYF. J is TRBJ2-7 and V is TRBV20-1; maybe TRBD1 (6 bases). This CDR3 spans 12 amino acids. The germline V gene encodes CDR1 DFQATT and CDR2 SNEGSKA (reference sequence).

The CDR3 loop reads CASSPTGGETQYF. The CDR3 nucleotides are TGTGCCAGCAGCCCGACAGGGGGAGAGACCCAGTACTTC. V is TRBV3-1 and J is TRBJ2-5, with 9 bases that match TRBD1. This CDR3 contains 13 residues. With V trimmed by 4 bases and J by 4 bases, 1 base remained unmatched. The germline V gene encodes CDR1 LGHDT and CDR2 YNNKEL (reference sequence).

In its sample, this clonotype was seen once. V usage is TRBV9 and J usage is TRBJ2-6, with 9 nucleotides matching TRBD1. Germline CDR1 is SGDLS and CDR2 is YYNGEE. The CDR3 extends over 18 amino acids. The trim removed 3 bases at V and 0 bases at J, leaving 7 bases unmatched. The CDR3 DNA follows: TGTGCCAGCAGCGCGGGACAGGGATCCTTCTCTGGGGCCAACGTCCTGACTTTC. It specifies CASSAGQGSFSGANVLTF. Variable domain in full (rest from reference TRBV9 and TRBJ2-6): DSGVTQTPKHLITATGQRVTLRCSPRSGDLSVYWYQQSLDQGLQFLIQYYNGEERAKGNILERFSAQQFPDLHSELNLSSLELGDSALYFCASSAGQGSFSGANVLTFGAGSRLTVL.

This chain connects TRBV7-8 to TRBJ2-7, with D hard to call. Germline CDR1 is SGHVS and CDR2 is FQNEAQ. The CDR3 loop spans 12 amino acids. Trimming stripped 4 bases from V and 3 bases from J, with 7 bases between. The CDR3 region is CASSSFLYEQYF. CDR3 nucleotide sequence: TGTGCCAGCAGCTCCTTCCTCTACGAGCAGTACTTC.

The V gene is TRBV6-5, the J gene TRBJ2-7; 9 nucleotides agree with TRBD2. This CDR3 spans 12 amino acids. The trim removed 11 bases at V and 2 bases at J, leaving 4 bases unmatched. CDR1 MNHEY and CDR2 SVGAGI come from the germline V gene. CDR3 protein: CAAGTSTYEQYF. CDR3 DNA: TGTGCCGCCGGGACTAGCACCTACGAGCAGTACTTC.

The chain couples TRBV12-3 or TRBV12-4 to TRBJ2-2; TRBD2 is a possible D gene (5 bases). The V end lost 5 bases, the J end lost 7 bases, and 17 bases lay between the germline ends. The length of the CDR3 is 15 residues. Here the CDR3 reads CASSERIKGSGELFF. For the CDR3, the DNA is TGTGCCAGCAGTGAGCGTATCAAAGGGAGCGGGGAGCTGTTTTTT.

The chain combines TRBV7-2 with TRBJ2-7; D possibly uses TRBD1 or TRBD2 (5 bases each). The V end lost 1 base, the J end lost 3 bases, and 13 bases lay between the germline ends. Germline loops: CDR1 SGHTA, CDR2 FQGNSA. This CDR3 is built from 15 residues. CDR3 loop: CASSLGPQGDYEQYF. The CDR3 nucleotides are TGTGCCAGCAGCTTAGGCCCTCAGGGAGACTACGAGCAGTACTTC.

The genes are TRBV6-5 and TRBJ2-5, with 9 bases identical to TRBD2. With 0 bases clipped from V and 4 bases from J, the junction kept 6 bases outside the gene matches. The CDR3 length is 16 residues. CDR1 is MNHEY, CDR2 SVGAGI, per germline. The CDR3 DNA follows: TGTGCCAGCAGTTACTCGACTAGCGGAGGAGGAGAGACCCAGTACTTC. It codes for CASSYSTSGGGETQYF.

This chain joins TRBV29-1 and TRBJ2-7; 8 bases are a match to TRBD1. The V gene end was trimmed by 4 bases and the J gene end by 6 bases; junction bases not matched to a gene: 2. The CDR3 totals 11 residues. CDR1 and CDR2 (germline): SQVTM, ANQGSEA. The CDR3 DNA reads TGCAGCGTTGCGACAGGGGCCGAGCAGTACTTC. This codes for CSVATGAEQYF.

V and J are TRBV2 and TRBJ2-2; D remains unclear. The CDR3 is 13 amino acids. CDR1 and CDR2 (germline): SNHLY, FYNNEI. V lost 4 bases and J 0 bases, leaving 3 bases between the germline ends. Written as DNA, the CDR3 is TGTGCCAGCAGTGGATCGAACACCGGGGAGCTGTTTTTT. It specifies CASSGSNTGELFF.

The chain links TRBV6-2 or TRBV6-3 to TRBJ1-1, with a tentative D call TRBD1 (6 bases). Germline V gene lookup returns CDR1 MNHEY and CDR2 SVGEGT. V was shortened by 2 bases and J by 0 bases, with 19 bases between the two germline ends. This CDR3 is 18 amino acids long. The CDR3 is CASSYQDSKRWMNTEAFF. In DNA, the CDR3 is TGTGCCAGCAGTTACCAGGACAGTAAGAGGTGGATGAACACTGAAGCTTTCTTT.

Here the CDR3 reads CSARDPLAGYNEQFF. CDR3 bases: TGCAGTGCTAGAGATCCACTAGCGGGCTACAATGAGCAGTTCTTC. The chain is built from TRBV20-1 and TRBJ2-1; 9 bases are a match to TRBD2. The CDR3 spans 15 residues. Germline lookup yields CDR1 DFQATT and CDR2 SNEGSKA (reference sequence). Trimming cost V 0 bases and J 3 bases; bases outside gene matches: 3.

The J gene is TRBJ2-1, the V gene TRBV18, with 12 positions matching TRBD2. The CDR3 sequence is 16 residues long. Germline CDR1 and CDR2: KGHSH and LQKENI. The V segment lost 3 bases and the J segment 3 bases; nucleotides outside the gene matches: 3. Written as DNA, the CDR3 is TGTGCCAGCTCACCCCCGGGACTAGCGGGCTACAATGAGCAGTTCTTC. It translates to CASSPPGLAGYNEQFF.

J is TRBJ2-1 and V is TRBV10-2; 13 bases align to TRBD2. The V and J ends lost 6 bases and 15 bases, in that order; junction bases with no gene match: 5. CDR1 is WSHSY and CDR2 is SAAADI in the germline V gene. The CDR3 length is 12 residues. The CDR3 DNA reads as TGCGCCAGCAGCCAAACTAGCGGGAGGGGGTTCTTC. Amino acids: CASSQTSGRGFF.

V gene TRBV7-2 combines with J gene TRBJ1-4, with D uncertain. Trimming took off 2 bases at V and 10 bases at J, with 8 bases between the two ends. Germline V gene data show CDR1 as SGHTA and CDR2 as FQGNSA. The CDR3 runs to 12 residues. Here the CDR3 reads CASSLLRGKLFF. The CDR3 region has the DNA TGTGCCAGCAGCTTATTGCGGGGAAAACTGTTTTTT.

The chain employs TRBV18 and TRBJ2-7, with 9 positions matching TRBD2. Germline V gene lookup returns CDR1 KGHSH and CDR2 LQKENI. V was pared by 4 bases and J by 5 bases, with 9 bases of the junction left unmatched. This CDR3 region has 15 residues. In nucleotides, the CDR3 is TGTGCCAGCTCACGCGGGCTAGCGGGGTTGGACGAGCAGTACTTC. It codes for CASSRGLAGLDEQYF.

The chain carries TRBV29-1 and TRBJ2-1, with D perhaps matching TRBD1 (5 bases). V was pared by 4 bases and J by 8 bases, with 6 bases between. The germline gives CDR1 SQVTM, CDR2 ANQGSEA. The length of the CDR3 is 10 residues. CDR3 amino acids: CSVGRDEQFF. The CDR3, as DNA: TGCAGCGTTGGCAGGGATGAGCAGTTCTTC.

This chain links TRBV29-1 with TRBJ1-2, with D perhaps matching TRBD1 (5 bases). Germline CDR1 is SQVTM and CDR2 is ANQGSEA. V gave up 8 bases and J gave up 2 bases, with 21 bases separating them. The CDR3 covers 15 residues. For the CDR3, the DNA is TGCAGCATCGCCAAGCCCAGGGAGTCCAACTATGGCTACACCTTC. It encodes CSIAKPRESNYGYTF.

This clonotype was picked up one time. CDR3 residues: CASSEELTNTEAFF. In nucleotides, the CDR3 is TGTGCCAGCAGTGAAGAGTTGACAAACACTGAAGCTTTCTTT. This chain uses TRBV25-1 with TRBJ1-1; D remains unclear. Germline-derived CDR1 and CDR2 are MGHDK and SYGVNS. V was pared by 2 bases and J by 2 bases, with 9 bases between. This CDR3 is built from 14 residues.

CDR3 coding DNA: TGTGCCAGCAGACAACAGGGGCTCCCCTCTGGGGCCAACGTCCTGACTTTC. Its translation: CASRQQGLPSGANVLTF. The chain combines TRBV2 with TRBJ2-6; 7 nucleotides line up with TRBD1. V trimming: 6 bases; J trimming: 0 bases; junction bases outside the gene matches: 8. The length of the CDR3 is 17 residues. Germline CDR1 reads SNHLY; CDR2 reads FYNNEI.

In DNA form, the CDR3 reads TGTGCCAGCAGCTTTGGACAGGGGGAAGGCTACACCTTC. Its translation: CASSFGQGEGYTF. The chain couples TRBV7-9 to TRBJ1-2, with 10 positions matching TRBD1. This CDR3 is built from 13 residues. Germline assignment: CDR1 SEHNR and CDR2 FQNEAQ (reference sequence). The V gene end was trimmed by 3 bases and the J gene end by 8 bases; junction bases not matched to a gene: 3.

The sample holds a few counts of this clonotype. The V gene is TRBV5-6, the J gene TRBJ2-7; D gene ambiguous. The V end lost 0 bases, the J end lost 4 bases, and 14 bases lay between the germline ends. The germline CDR1 and CDR2 sequences are SGHDT and YYEEEE. The CDR3 sequence is 15 residues long. The CDR3 DNA reads as TGTGCCAGCAGCTTGGCTTTTATGGAGACTTACGAGCAGTACTTC. Protein sequence: CASSLAFMETYEQYF. The variable domain in full, with the rest retrieved from reference TRBV5-6 and TRBJ2-7, is DAGVTQSPTHLIKTRGQQVTLRCSPKSGHDTVSWYQQALGQGPQFIFQYYEEEERQRGNFPDRFSGHQFPNYSSELNVNALLLGDSALYLCASSLAFMETYEQYFGPGTRLTVT.

The chain joins TRBV5-1 to TRBJ2-3, with D possibly TRBD2 on 6 matching bases. V was clipped by 4 bases and J by 0 bases, with 15 bases between them. Germline values: CDR1 SGHRS, CDR2 YFSETQ. The CDR3 has 16 amino acids. The CDR3: CASSPPERASTDTQYF. CDR3 sequence (DNA): TGCGCCAGCAGCCCTCCGGAGCGGGCTAGCACAGATACGCAGTATTTT.

This chain uses TRBV6-5 with TRBJ2-7; D possibly corresponds to TRBD2 (5 bases). The CDR3 length is 15 residues. V was clipped by 2 bases and J by 2 bases, with 13 bases between them. Germline V gene data show CDR1 as MNHEY and CDR2 as SVGAGI. The CDR3 protein is CASSYASAGTYEQYF. For the CDR3, the DNA is TGTGCCAGCAGTTACGCCTCCGCCGGGACCTACGAGCAGTACTTC.